These T cell receptor beta chains were read from a single sample in a study of blood T cell repertoires in COVID-19. Assay: immunoSEQ multiplex PCR; the TCRdb copy retains only in-frame clones and omits some. This sample has 350,000 to 450,000 clones, with roughly four fifths found just once. Sample: PBMCs or T cells enriched from blood (not recorded which). Every receptor here comes from a woman in her 50s who had recovered from COVID-19. Both conserved end residues are part of each CDR3. D genes are given only for firm matches. A row's size may be missing; if present it is once, few, many or a size class.

>TRBJ2-1|TRBV2|NA|NA
CASSDKGDNEQFF
TGTGCCAGCAGTGATAAGGGGGATAATGAGCAGTTCTTC
>TRBJ2-7|TRBV10-3|NA|TRBD2
CAISESIGQGGNEQYF
TGTGCCATCAGTGAGTCCATTGGGCAGGGAGGGAACGAGCAGTACTTC
>TRBJ2-3|TRBV14|NA|NA
CAGYRVRTDTQYF
TGTGCCGGCTACAGGGTACGCACAGATACGCAGTATTTT
>TRBJ1-4|TRBV27|NA|NA
CASKLRGTNEKLFF
TGTGCCAGCAAACTCAGGGGAACTAATGAAAAACTGTTTTTT
>TRBJ1-2|TRBV19|NA|NA
CASSMASGGNYGYTF
TGTGCCAGTAGTATGGCTTCTGGGGGCAACTATGGCTACACCTTC
>TRBJ2-2|TRBV3-1/TRBV3-2|NA|NA
CASSPPERRTGELFF
TGTGCCAGCAGCCCCCCCGAACGGAGGACCGGGGAGCTGTTTTTT
>TRBJ2-2|TRBV9|NA|NA
CASSVETGPGELFF
TGTGCCAGCAGCGTAGAGACTGGCCCCGGGGAGCTGTTTTTT
>TRBJ2-6|TRBV7-2|NA|NA
CASSLAATSGANVLTF
TGTGCCAGCAGCTTGGCAGCGACCTCTGGGGCCAACGTCCTGACTTTC
>TRBJ1-2|TRBV4-1|NA|TRBD1
CASSQDQGGQGYGYTF
TGCGCCAGCAGCCAAGATCAAGGAGGACAGGGCTATGGCTACACCTTC
>TRBJ2-5|TRBV6-2/TRBV6-3|NA|TRBD2
CASSYSFLGGKYQETQYF
TGTGCCAGCAGTTACTCGTTTTTGGGGGGGAAGTACCAAGAGACCCAGTACTTC
>TRBJ1-6|TRBV3-1/TRBV3-2|few|NA
CASSQLQGPLHF
TGTGCCAGCAGCCAATTACAGGGTCCCCTCCACTTT
>TRBJ2-7|TRBV27|NA|NA
CASSLSGGYYEQYF
TGTGCCAGCAGTTTATCCGGCGGATACTACGAGCAGTACTTC
>TRBJ2-1|TRBV19|NA|TRBD2
CATHPNYGGGGNEQFF
TGTGCCACACACCCCAACTATGGCGGGGGGGGCAATGAGCAGTTCTTC
>TRBJ1-5|TRBV6-5|NA|NA
CASSWVGVSPQPQHF
TGTGCCAGCAGTTGGGTGGGAGTTAGCCCTCAGCCCCAGCATTTT
>TRBJ1-2|TRBV5-6|few|TRBD1
CASRITGANYGYTF
TGTGCCAGCAGAATTACAGGGGCGAACTATGGCTACACCTTC
>TRBJ2-3|TRBV7-9|NA|NA
CASSSDSPTDTQYF
TGTGCCAGCAGCTCGGACAGTCCCACAGATACGCAGTATTTT
>TRBJ2-5|TRBV5-3|NA|TRBD2
CARSQTVRRGIQETQYF
TGTGCCAGAAGCCAGACGGTGAGGCGGGGGATCCAAGAGACCCAGTACTTC
>TRBJ2-1|TRBV20-1|NA|NA
CSALAFDEQFF
TGCAGTGCTCTAGCGTTCGATGAGCAGTTCTTC
>TRBJ1-5|TRBV6-2/TRBV6-3|NA|NA
CASSYSGQVTSNQPQHF
TGTGCCAGCAGTTACTCGGGGCAGGTGACTAGCAATCAGCCCCAGCATTTT
>TRBJ1-4|TRBV11-3|NA|TRBD1
CASSPTGGAGEKLFF
TGTGCCAGCAGCCCAACAGGGGGCGCAGGGGAAAAACTGTTTTTT
>TRBJ1-1|TRBV29-1|NA|NA
CSVGGMGPGYEAFF
TGCAGCGTTGGAGGCATGGGTCCGGGATATGAAGCTTTCTTT
>TRBJ1-1|TRBV27|NA|TRBD1
CASSLSGGRRAFF
TGTGCCAGCAGTTTATCAGGGGGCCGGCGAGCTTTCTTT
>TRBJ1-6|TRBV19|few|NA
CASTQRLNSPLHF
TGTGCCAGTACCCAAAGACTTAATTCACCCCTCCACTTT
>TRBJ1-1|TRBV6-2/TRBV6-3|few|TRBD1
CASSHGQGGTEAFF
TGTGCCAGCAGCCATGGACAGGGTGGGACTGAAGCTTTCTTT
>TRBJ2-1|TRBV3-1/TRBV3-2|NA|NA
CASSQVLDSHEQFF
TGTGCCAGCAGCCAGGTTCTAGACAGCCATGAGCAGTTCTTC
>TRBJ1-1|TRBV7-9|NA|NA
CASSLLSGLNTEAFF
TGTGCCAGCAGCTTATTGTCAGGCCTGAACACTGAAGCTTTCTTT
>TRBJ2-2|TRBV6-5|many|TRBD2
CASSYSASGVTGELFF
TGTGCCAGCAGTTACTCGGCTAGCGGGGTAACCGGGGAGCTGTTTTTT
>TRBJ1-1|TRBV7-3|once|TRBD1
CASSPQQGGTEAFF
TGTGCCAGCAGCCCCCAACAGGGGGGGACTGAAGCTTTCTTT
>TRBJ1-4|TRBV11-2|NA|NA
CASSRYGEKLFF
TGTGCCAGCAGCCGGTACGGTGAAAAACTGTTTTTT
>TRBJ2-3|TRBV5-6|few|NA
CASSFRGSTSGADTQYF
TGTGCCAGCAGCTTCCGGGGGTCCACGAGTGGGGCAGATACGCAGTATTTT
>TRBJ1-5|TRBV18|NA|NA
CASSPQGPPHPNQPQHF
TGTGCCAGCTCACCACAGGGGCCACCACACCCCAATCAGCCCCAGCATTTT
>TRBJ1-3|TRBV3-1/TRBV3-2|NA|NA
CASSQLATLGNTIYF
TGTGCCAGCAGCCAGCTAGCAACGCTCGGAAACACCATATATTTT
>TRBJ1-2|TRBV5-1|once|TRBD1
CASSFGSPGTGPYGYTF
TGCGCCAGCAGTTTTGGCTCGCCCGGGACAGGGCCCTATGGCTACACCTTC
>TRBJ1-5|TRBV5-1|NA|TRBD1
CASSLDGQGIQPQHF
TGCGCCAGCAGCTTGGACGGACAGGGTATACAGCCCCAGCATTTT
>TRBJ2-2|TRBV2|few|NA
CASSPTGIGTGELFF
TGTGCCAGCAGCCCCACAGGGATCGGCACCGGGGAGCTGTTTTTT
>TRBJ2-5|TRBV3-1/TRBV3-2|NA|TRBD2
CASSQDWMGGGGETQYF
TGTGCCAGCAGCCAAGATTGGATGGGCGGGGGGGGAGAGACCCAGTACTTC
>TRBJ2-1|TRBV28|few|TRBD2
CASSPGTSGNEQFF
TGTGCCAGCAGTCCCGGGACTAGCGGAAATGAGCAGTTCTTC
>TRBJ1-2|TRBV5-1|NA|TRBD1
CASSTGGANYGYTF
TGCGCCAGCAGCACAGGGGGCGCTAACTATGGCTACACCTTC
>TRBJ2-1|TRBV14|NA|NA
CASSQETSNEQFF
TGTGCCAGCAGCCAGGAGACTAGCAATGAGCAGTTCTTC
>TRBJ2-5|TRBV20-1|NA|NA
CSAQGKETQYF
TGCAGTGCTCAGGGAAAAGAGACCCAGTACTTC
>TRBJ2-1|TRBV7-3|NA|NA
CASKGSGDEQFF
TGTGCCAGCAAAGGTTCAGGCGATGAGCAGTTCTTC
>TRBJ1-2|TRBV6-6|NA|TRBD1
CASSYDRQGSNYGYTF
TGTGCCAGCAGTTACGACCGACAGGGGTCTAACTATGGCTACACCTTC
>TRBJ2-7|TRBV19|NA|TRBD2
CASSHLREAPYEQYF
TGTGCCAGTAGTCATCTACGGGAGGCTCCCTACGAGCAGTACTTC
>TRBJ2-7|TRBV6-1|NA|NA
CASSEYQDEQYF
TGTGCCAGCAGTGAGTACCAGGACGAGCAGTACTTC
>TRBJ1-3|TRBV7-8|once|TRBD1
CASSLEGASGNTIYF
TGTGCCAGCAGCTTAGAGGGGGCTTCTGGAAACACCATATATTTT
>TRBJ2-5|TRBV6-1|NA|NA
CASSDQAQETQYF
TGTGCCAGCAGTGACCAAGCACAAGAGACCCAGTACTTC
>TRBJ2-1|TRBV11-3|NA|TRBD2
CASSSGTSVYNEQFF
TGTGCCAGCAGCTCAGGGACTAGCGTTTACAATGAGCAGTTCTTC
>TRBJ1-5|TRBV6-5|NA|NA
CASSYSSSSNQPQHF
TGTGCCAGCAGTTACTCGTCGAGTAGCAATCAGCCCCAGCATTTT
>TRBJ1-2|TRBV7-2|NA|NA
CASSLEGTGANYGYTF
TGTGCCAGCAGCTTAGAAGGGACGGGGGCTAACTATGGCTACACCTTC
>TRBJ2-1|TRBV4-3|NA|NA
CASSQTHSSYNEQFF
TGCGCCAGCAGCCAAACACACAGCTCCTACAATGAGCAGTTCTTC
>TRBJ2-7|TRBV2|NA|TRBD2
CASKKGLAGVSEQYF
TGTGCCAGCAAAAAAGGACTAGCGGGAGTAAGCGAGCAGTACTTC
>TRBJ1-6|TRBV2|NA|NA
CASRGAHNSPLHF
TGTGCCAGCAGGGGGGCGCATAATTCACCCCTCCACTTT
>TRBJ2-5|TRBV11-2|NA|TRBD2
CASSSLKRTSGLQETQYF
TGTGCCAGCAGCTCCTTAAAACGGACTAGCGGTCTTCAAGAGACCCAGTACTTC
>TRBJ2-2|TRBV5-1|few|TRBD2
CASSSTSGNTGELFF
TGCGCCAGCAGCTCAACTAGCGGGAATACCGGGGAGCTGTTTTTT